The sequence of this T cell receptor (beta chain) was determined in a study of early T cells in non-severe SARS-CoV-2 infection. This clonotype has a count of ten or more. J gave up 1 base and V 4 bases, and 4 bases lay outside the gene matches. Germline V gene lookup returns CDR1 SNHLY and CDR2 FYNNEI. This CDR3 has 15 residues. As part of library construction, unique molecular identifiers were attached to individual cDNA molecules. Each CDR3 protein is one row after TCRdb ran MiXCR on the 5' RACE reads. The sample lists tens of thousands of distinct CDR3 sequences; about 5.2% were seen once. What was sequenced was whole blood. The V and J genes are TRBV2 and TRBJ2-1, with 7 nucleotides matching TRBD2. This TCR was sampled from an adult who was a healthcare worker with PCR-confirmed SARS-CoV-2 infection or an uninfected control (not recorded which). CDR3 sequence: CASSGLAESYNEQFF. DNA of the CDR3: TGTGCCAGCAGTGGGCTAGCGGAGTCCTACAATGAGCAGTTCTTC.